These 22 T cell receptor beta chains came from one sample sequenced in a study of regulatory T cells in long-lasting Graves disease. Both iRepertoire HTBI primers and Arm-PCR of CDR3 regions were used to build the TCR beta libraries. TCRdb processed the multiplex PCR reads anew with MiXCR; each CDR3 protein has one entry. This sample has under 350,000 distinct CDR3 sequences; around 23% occur once, and the top ten carry about 56%. Noted time point: persistent/refractory GD, antithyroid drugs over 5 years with positive TRAb. Extracted PBMC RNA gave rise to the TCR library. Sample: peripheral blood mononuclear cells (PBMCs), taken when the disease was refractory, from a patient treated with antithyroid drugs. The source is a female donor with Graves disease.

The V call is TRBV5-8, the J call TRBJ1-2; D is ambiguous. The germline V and J ends were trimmed by 4 bases and 2 bases, with 12 bases remaining between them. The germline gives CDR1 SGHTS, CDR2 YDEGEE. This CDR3 spans 14 amino acids. The CDR3 sequence is CASSPPIANYGYTF. As DNA, the CDR3 is TGTGCCAGCAGCCCCCCTATCGCAAACTATGGCTACACCTTC.

The chain couples TRBV7-9 to TRBJ1-2; D unclear. V was pared by 5 bases and J by 6 bases, with 19 bases between. The CDR3 length is 15 residues. Germline assignment: CDR1 SEHNR and CDR2 FQNEAQ (reference sequence). As DNA, the CDR3 is TGTGCCAGCAGCCAGTCCGGACGGAGCCGGCATGGCTACACCTTC. It is translated as CASSQSGRSRHGYTF.

This clonotype was counted only a few times. The chain recombines TRBV20-1 with TRBJ2-7; possibly TRBD2 for D (6 bases). CDR3 length: 13 amino acids. The germline gives CDR1 DFQATT, CDR2 SNEGSKA (reference sequence). The V end was cut by 7 bases, the J end by 1 base, with 14 bases between. The CDR3 sequence: CSVGGMGSYEQYF. The CDR3 DNA follows: TGCAGTGTTGGGGGGATGGGGTCCTACGAGCAGTACTTC.

This clonotype was counted only a few times. V usage is TRBV7-2 and J usage is TRBJ1-1; D perhaps matches TRBD1 (5 bases). Trimming took off 1 base at V and 1 base at J, with 13 bases between the two ends. The CDR3 runs to 16 residues. CDR1 is SGHTA, CDR2 FQGNSA, per germline. The CDR3 DNA follows: TGTGCCAGCAGCTTAGAGATTAGGCAGGGGAACACTGAAGCTTTCTTT. It translates to CASSLEIRQGNTEAFF. Full variable domain (missing parts from reference TRBV7-2 and TRBJ1-1): GAGVSQSPSNKVTEKGKDVELRCDPISGHTALYWYRQSLGQGLEFLIYFQGNSAPDKSGLPSDRFSAERTGGSVSTLTIQRTQQEDSAVYLCASSLEIRQGNTEAFFGQGTRLTVV.

The table lists this clonotype with many counts. This rearrangement joins TRBV20-1 to TRBJ1-1; D ambiguous. CDR3 length: 12 residues. Per the germline V gene, CDR1 is DFQATT and CDR2 is SNEGSKA (reference sequence). The germline V and J ends were trimmed by 3 bases and 0 bases, with 5 bases remaining between them. Here the CDR3 reads CSASKLNTEAFF. The CDR3 DNA sequence: TGCAGTGCTAGTAAGTTGAACACTGAAGCTTTCTTT.

This clonotype was picked up many times. The chain recombines TRBV24-1 with TRBJ1-2; 7 bases align to TRBD1. The CDR3 runs 13 residues. V shed 5 bases and J 5 bases; nucleotides not matched to a gene: 4. CDR1 and CDR2 (germline): KGHDR, SFDVKD. CDR3 in amino acids: CATSGGTEYGYTF. The CDR3 DNA reads TGTGCCACCAGTGGTGGGACAGAGTATGGCTACACCTTC.

This clonotype was detected many times. In DNA, the CDR3 is TGTGCCAGCAGTTTCCTAGGGGGGCGCGGGACCCAGTACTTC. Translation gives CASSFLGGRGTQYF. The rearrangement links TRBV28 to TRBJ2-5; tentatively, D is TRBD1 or TRBD2 (6 bases each). V gave up 3 bases and J gave up 7 bases, with 15 bases separating them. Per the germline V gene, CDR1 is MDHEN and CDR2 is SYDVKM. CDR3 length: 14 residues.

J is TRBJ2-5 and V is TRBV11-2; D may be TRBD1 or TRBD2 (5 bases each). Looked up from germline, CDR1 is SGHAT and CDR2 is FQNNGV. This CDR3 has 14 amino acids. Trimming took off 5 bases at V and 5 bases at J, with 15 bases between the two ends. The CDR3 bases are TGTGCCAGCAGCCTCAGAGGGACGGGGGAGACCCAGTACTTC. Protein product: CASSLRGTGETQYF.

The sample holds many counts of this clonotype. The V call is TRBV29-1, the J call TRBJ2-7; D is uncertain. CDR1 and CDR2 from the germline V gene are SQVTM and ANQGSEA. Trimming took 1 base from V and 5 from J, leaving 18 bases between them. The CDR3 runs 15 residues. The CDR3 bases are TGCAGCGTTGAAGGGTCGCAGGTCGGGCCCAACGAGCAGTACTTC. Protein sequence: CSVEGSQVGPNEQYF.

This sequence joins TRBV6-4 and TRBJ1-2; D unresolved. CDR3 size: 12 residues. V was clipped by 3 bases and J by 4 bases, with 6 bases between them. Germline CDR1 is MRHNA and CDR2 is SNTAGT. The CDR3 loop is CASSDNTYGYTF. CDR3 coding DNA: TGTGCCAGCAGTGATAACACCTATGGCTACACCTTC.

The chain joins TRBV4-1 to TRBJ2-5; D might be TRBD2 (6 bases). This CDR3 region has 17 residues. CDR1 is MGHRA and CDR2 is YSYEKL in the germline V gene. V was trimmed by 3 bases and J by 5 bases, leaving 22 bases between them. CDR3 amino acids: CASSQLANGGLRETQYF. The CDR3 DNA is TGCGCCAGCAGCCAGTTGGCTAACGGGGGTCTCCGGGAGACCCAGTACTTC.

The chain employs TRBV19 and TRBJ2-7; 10 bases align to TRBD1. This CDR3 is 16 amino acids long. With V trimmed by 5 bases and J by 2 bases, 9 bases remained unmatched. Per germline, CDR1 LNHDA and CDR2 SQIVND (reference sequence). The CDR3 nucleotides read TGTGCCAGTAGTGTCCACCCGGGACAGGGGCCCTACGAGCAGTACTTC. Translation gives CASSVHPGQGPYEQYF.

This clonotype was recorded at least ten times. The V gene is TRBV28, the J gene TRBJ1-2; the match to TRBD1 covers 7 bases. Germline CDR1 reads MDHEN; CDR2 reads SYDVKM. V was clipped by 5 bases and J by 5 bases; unmatched bases: 11. The CDR3 spans 15 residues. The CDR3: CASSPRQGNLYGYTF. CDR3 in DNA: TGTGCCAGCAGTCCAAGACAGGGCAACCTTTATGGCTACACCTTC.

This clonotype was found many times. The chain uses TRBV12-3 or TRBV12-4 and TRBJ1-1; weak D call: TRBD1 (6 bases). V was trimmed by 4 bases and J by 1 base, leaving 10 bases between them. The CDR3 runs 14 residues. CDR3 protein: CASSSGTPNTEAFF. The CDR3 DNA is TGTGCCAGCAGTTCCGGGACACCGAACACTGAAGCTTTCTTT.

The sample holds many counts of this clonotype. The rearrangement links TRBV7-8 to TRBJ2-5; D unclear. The CDR3 has 14 amino acids. From germline, CDR1 is SGHVS and CDR2 FQNEAQ. Trimming removed 3 bases from V and 1 base from J, with 9 bases in between. As DNA, the CDR3 is TGTGCCAGCAGCTTCAGCGAAACCCAAGAGACCCAGTACTTC. Translating gives CASSFSETQETQYF. Filled out from reference TRBV7-8 and TRBJ2-5, the complete variable domain reads GAGVSQSPRYKVAKRGQDVALRCDPISGHVSLFWYQQALGQGPEFLTYFQNEAQLDKSGLPSDRFFAERPEGSVSTLKIQRTQQEDSAVYLCASSFSETQETQYFGPGTRLLVL.

On this clonotype itself: A much larger clone differs by one base, so this may be a read error. This chain connects TRBV9 to TRBJ2-5; D perhaps matches TRBD1 (6 bases). V gave up 4 bases and J gave up 0 bases, with 13 bases separating them. The CDR3 has 15 residues. In germline, CDR1 is SGDLS, CDR2 YYNGEE. This CDR3 reads CASSLAAGDQETQYF. For the CDR3, the DNA is TGTGCCAGCAGCCTGGCGGCAGGGGACCAAGAGACCCAGTACTTC.

This clonotype came up a few times. The chain links TRBV20-1 to TRBJ2-7; 7 bases match TRBD1. CDR1 is DFQATT, CDR2 SNEGSKA, per germline (reference sequence). The CDR3 consists of 15 residues. The ends lost 0 bases at V and 4 bases at J; junction bases unmatched: 9. The CDR3 nucleotides are TGCAGTGCTAGAGACCTTACAGGGGATATATACGAGCAGTACTTC. Translating gives CSARDLTGDIYEQYF.

The V gene is TRBV7-6, the J gene TRBJ2-5; 14 bases line up with TRBD2. CDR3 length: 16 residues. Trimming cost V 5 bases and J 5 bases; bases outside gene matches: 7. The V gene's germline CDR1 is SGHVS and CDR2 FNYEAQ. The CDR3 sequence: CASSRGLAGVGETQYF. In nucleotides, the CDR3 is TGTGCCAGCAGCCGGGGACTAGCGGGAGTCGGCGAGACCCAGTACTTC. Looking up the rest from reference TRBV7-6 and TRBJ2-5 gives the full variable domain: GAGVSQSPRYKVTKRGQDVALRCDPISGHVSLYWYRQALGQGPEFLTYFNYEAQQDKSGLPNDRFSAERPEGSISTLTIQRTEQRDSAMYRCASSRGLAGVGETQYFGPGTRLLVL.

V usage is TRBV30 and J usage is TRBJ1-4; D gene uncertain. The CDR3 contains 12 residues. Germline assignment: CDR1 GTSNPN and CDR2 SVGIG (reference sequence). Trimming stripped 7 bases from V and 3 bases from J, with 9 bases between. CDR3 nucleotide sequence: TGTGCCTCAATCGGATCTAATGAAAAACTGTTTTTT. Amino acid sequence: CASIGSNEKLFF.

This clonotype appeared many times. The J gene is TRBJ2-5, the V gene TRBV28, with 9 bases fitting TRBD1. Germline V gene sequence: CDR1 MDHEN, CDR2 SYDVKM. This CDR3 contains 16 residues. J gave up 3 bases and V 5 bases, and 10 bases lay outside the gene matches. The chain's CDR3 is CASSPRGTGIKETQYF. CDR3 in DNA: TGTGCCAGCAGTCCTCGCGGGACAGGGATCAAAGAGACCCAGTACTTC.

V is TRBV19 and J is TRBJ2-6; D not certain. CDR3 length: 14 amino acids. Trimming removed 5 bases at V and 2 bases at J, with 7 bases between. Looked up from germline, CDR1 is LNHDA and CDR2 is SQIVND (reference sequence). CDR3 loop: CASSPRAGANVLTF. Here the CDR3 DNA reads TGTGCCAGTAGTCCCCGGGCTGGGGCCAACGTCCTGACTTTC.

Written as DNA, the CDR3 is TGTGCCAGCAGTTTATCGGCGGGGGAGCAGTTCTTC. It codes for CASSLSAGEQFF. V is TRBV28 and J is TRBJ2-1, with D perhaps matching TRBD2 (6 bases). Germline CDR1 and CDR2: MDHEN and SYDVKM. The V gene lost 1 base and the J gene lost 10 bases, with 8 bases spanning the gap. This CDR3 comprises 12 residues.